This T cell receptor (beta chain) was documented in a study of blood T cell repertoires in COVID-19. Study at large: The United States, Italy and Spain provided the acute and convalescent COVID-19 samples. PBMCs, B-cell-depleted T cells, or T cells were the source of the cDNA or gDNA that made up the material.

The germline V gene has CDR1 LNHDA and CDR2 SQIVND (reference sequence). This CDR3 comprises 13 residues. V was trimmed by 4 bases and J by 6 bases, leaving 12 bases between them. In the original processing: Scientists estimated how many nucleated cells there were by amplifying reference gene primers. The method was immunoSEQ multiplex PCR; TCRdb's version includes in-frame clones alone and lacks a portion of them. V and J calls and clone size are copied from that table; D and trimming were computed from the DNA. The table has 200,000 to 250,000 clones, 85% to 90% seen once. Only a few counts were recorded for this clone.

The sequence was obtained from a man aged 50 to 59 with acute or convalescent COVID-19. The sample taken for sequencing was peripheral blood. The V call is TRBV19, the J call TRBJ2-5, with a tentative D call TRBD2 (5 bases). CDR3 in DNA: TGTGCCAGTAGTACCTTGACGGGAAAGACCCAGTACTTC. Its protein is CASSTLTGKTQYF.